Below are 21 T cell receptor beta chains sequenced from a single sample in a study of graft-versus-host responses after intestinal transplantation. Antigens of these TCRs are unknown. Sequencing used immunoSEQ multiplex PCR; TCRdb keeps in-frame clones, though not all of them. The data show roughly 97,000 clones, 75% to 95% seen once. The sample consisted of unstimulated CD4+ T cells sorted from spleen or lymph node cells, taken before transplant. These receptors originate from a human donor who was the organ donor for an intestinal transplant.

The chain couples TRBV6-5 to TRBJ2-1, with 9 bases that match TRBD1. The ends lost 2 bases at V and 10 bases at J; junction bases unmatched: 6. CDR1 MNHEY and CDR2 SVGAGI come from the germline V gene. The CDR3 consists of 14 residues. The CDR3 nucleotides are TGTGCCAGCAGTTACACGACAGGGGGTCGGGAGCAGTTCTTC. Its protein product is CASSYTTGGREQFF.

The rearrangement joins TRBV5-1 to TRBJ2-1; tentatively, D is TRBD2 (5 bases). Germline lookup yields CDR1 SGHRS and CDR2 YFSETQ. The CDR3 totals 14 residues. V lost 4 bases and J 0 bases, leaving 8 bases between the germline ends. CDR3 coding DNA: TGCGCCAGCAGCCCTACTAGCTCCTACAATGAGCAGTTCTTC. It encodes CASSPTSSYNEQFF.

This chain connects TRBV2 to TRBJ2-1; 8 nucleotides align to TRBD1. CDR3 length: 13 amino acids. V trimming: 7 bases; J trimming: 8 bases; junction bases outside the gene matches: 7. Germline V gene data show CDR1 as SNHLY and CDR2 as FYNNEI. The CDR3 here is CASKDRVNDEQFF. The CDR3 nucleotides are TGTGCCAGCAAGGACAGGGTGAACGATGAGCAGTTCTTC. The full variable domain, in which reference TRBV2 and TRBJ2-1 provide the parts outside the CDR3, is EPEVTQTPSHQVTQMGQEVILRCVPISNHLYFYWYRQILGQKVEFLVSFYNNEISEKSEIFDDQFSVERPDGSNFTLKIRSTKLEDSAMYFCASKDRVNDEQFFGPGTRLTVL.

The count of this clone is one. This rearrangement joins TRBV11-1 to TRBJ2-3; TRBD2 aligns across 12 bases. The CDR3 contains 16 residues. Germline CDR1 reads SGHAT; CDR2 reads FQDESV (reference sequence). The V segment lost 4 bases and the J segment 8 bases; nucleotides outside the gene matches: 10. The CDR3 nucleotides are TGTGCCAGCAGCTCCCCCCGACTAGCGGGGGCAGGTACGCAGTATTTT. Protein sequence: CASSSPRLAGAGTQYF. Filled out from reference TRBV11-1 and TRBJ2-3, the complete variable domain reads EAEVAQSPRYKITEKSQAVAFWCDPISGHATLYWYRQILGQGPELLVQFQDESVVDDSQLPKDRFSAERLKGVDSTLKIQPAELGDSAMYLCASSSPRLAGAGTQYFGPGTRLTVL.

The table lists this clone with a count of one. CDR3 nucleotides: TGTGCCAGCAGCTTAGGAGAGTCGGAGACCCAGTACTTC. It encodes CASSLGESETQYF. V is TRBV7-3 and J is TRBJ2-5; D call uncertain. The germline CDR1 and CDR2 sequences are SGHTA and FQGTGA. V lost 2 bases to trimming and J lost 5 bases, with 9 bases between them. This CDR3 is 13 amino acids long.

V usage is TRBV4-2 and J usage is TRBJ2-7, with 8 bases that match TRBD2. Germline V gene sequence: CDR1 LGHNA, CDR2 YNFKEQ. Germline trimming cut 3 bases from V and 3 bases from J; bases unmatched to any gene: 10. CDR3 length: 16 amino acids. CDR3 bases: TGTGCCAGCAGCCACGGCGGGGGGTCAGTGCTCTACGAGCAGTACTTC. It is translated as CASSHGGGSVLYEQYF.

This clone was observed a handful of times. The chain joins TRBV7-9 to TRBJ1-4, with 7 bases fitting TRBD1. This CDR3 has 16 amino acids. Trimming took 5 bases from V and 4 from J; bases not matched to a gene: 10. CDR1 and CDR2 from the germline V gene are SEHNR and FQNEAQ (reference sequence). The CDR3 nucleotides are TGTGCCAGCAGCGTCGTAGGACAGGCCCTTAATGAAAAACTGTTTTTT. Encoded protein: CASSVVGQALNEKLFF.

This clone was counted only a few times. The rearrangement joins TRBV7-9 to TRBJ2-2, with D uncertain. V gave up 2 bases and J gave up 0 bases, with 4 bases separating them. The CDR3 runs 14 residues. Per the germline V gene, CDR1 is SEHNR and CDR2 is FQNEAQ (reference sequence). CDR3 amino acids: CASSLTANTGELFF. CDR3 sequence (DNA): TGTGCCAGCAGCTTAACAGCGAACACCGGGGAGCTGTTTTTT.

This chain links TRBV19 with TRBJ1-2; no definite D call. The V and J ends lost 5 bases and 4 bases respectively, with 11 bases between them. Germline CDR1 is LNHDA and CDR2 is SQIVND (reference sequence). The CDR3 totals 13 residues. The chain's CDR3 is CASSPTATYGYTF. Written as DNA, the CDR3 is TGTGCCAGTAGTCCGACTGCTACCTATGGCTACACCTTC.

V is TRBV7-3 and J is TRBJ1-2; 8 positions match TRBD1. The CDR3 is 17 amino acids. CDR1 SGHTA and CDR2 FQGTGA come from the germline V gene. V lost 5 bases and J lost 5; bases outside the gene matches: 16. The CDR3, as DNA: TGTGCCAGCAGCCGGACAGGGTTTTTGTCCACCCTGTATGGCTACACCTTC. Encoded protein: CASSRTGFLSTLYGYTF.

This clone was seen once. The rearrangement uses TRBV4-1 and TRBJ2-7; TRBD2 aligns across 10 bases. This CDR3 is 18 amino acids long. Germline values: CDR1 MGHRA, CDR2 YSYEKL. The ends lost 3 bases at V and 2 bases at J; junction bases unmatched: 13. CDR3 nucleotide sequence: TGCGCCAGCAGCCAGGACTTAGCGGGGGGCCTTAGAACCTACGAGCAGTACTTC. Protein: CASSQDLAGGLRTYEQYF.

The genes are TRBV9 and TRBJ1-1; 7 bases map to TRBD1. From germline, CDR1 is SGDLS and CDR2 YYNGEE. Trimming cost V 0 bases and J 1 base; bases outside gene matches: 0. The CDR3 loop spans 14 amino acids. CDR3 in DNA: TGTGCCAGCAGCGTAGGGGACAGGAACACTGAAGCTTTCTTT. Translating gives CASSVGDRNTEAFF.

V gene TRBV5-5 combines with J gene TRBJ1-1; the D is unclear. Per germline, CDR1 SGHKS and CDR2 YYEKEE (reference sequence). Trimming stripped 1 base from V and 1 base from J, with 8 bases between. This CDR3 is 14 amino acids long. The CDR3 DNA reads TGTGCCAGCAGCTTGTTCGGGGAGAACACTGAAGCTTTCTTT. Translated: CASSLFGENTEAFF.

The chain is built from TRBV5-8 and TRBJ2-5, with 9 positions matching TRBD2. This CDR3 region has 18 residues. Losses at the gene ends were 4 bases for V and 3 bases for J; bases not matched to a gene: 16. CDR1 and CDR2 from the germline V gene are SGHTS and YDEGEE. In DNA, the CDR3 is TGTGCCAGCAGCCCGCGGTGGGTTGGAGCGGGGGGAAAAGAGACCCAGTACTTC. Translated, it gives CASSPRWVGAGGKETQYF.

The genes are TRBV5-1 and TRBJ2-5; D remains unclear. Per the germline V gene, CDR1 is SGHRS and CDR2 is YFSETQ. The CDR3 extends over 14 amino acids. Trimming took 0 bases from V and 2 from J, leaving 8 bases between them. The CDR3 loop is CASSLGRRQETQYF. The CDR3 DNA is TGCGCCAGCAGCTTGGGTCGGAGACAAGAGACCCAGTACTTC.

This chain uses TRBV9 with TRBJ2-5, with D unclear. Germline V gene sequence: CDR1 SGDLS, CDR2 YYNGEE. This CDR3 has 15 residues. With 0 bases removed from V and 5 bases from J, the gap between germline ends came to 14 bases. The CDR3 DNA sequence: TGTGCCAGCAGCGTAGCCCCTCAACTCCATGAGACCCAGTACTTC. Amino acid sequence: CASSVAPQLHETQYF. Variable domain in full (rest from reference TRBV9 and TRBJ2-5): DSGVTQTPKHLITATGQRVTLRCSPRSGDLSVYWYQQSLDQGLQFLIQYYNGEERAKGNILERFSAQQFPDLHSELNLSSLELGDSALYFCASSVAPQLHETQYFGPGTRLLVL.

This clone was seen once. CDR3 bases: TGTGCCAGCAGCCCCGGGGGGGAGCTAGGGGAGCAGTACTTC. Protein: CASSPGGELGEQYF. The chain is built from TRBV5-4 and TRBJ2-7; 8 bases are a match to TRBD2. CDR1 and CDR2 (germline): SGHNT, YYREEE (reference sequence). J gave up 7 bases and V 4 bases, and 10 bases lay outside the gene matches. The CDR3 loop spans 14 amino acids.

The CDR3 sequence is CASSRTSGGESYNEQFF. CDR3 DNA: TGCGCCAGCAGTCGGACTAGCGGGGGGGAAAGTTACAATGAGCAGTTCTTC. The chain joins TRBV4-1 to TRBJ2-1, with TRBD2 matching 15 bases. This CDR3 has 17 amino acids. From germline, CDR1 is MGHRA and CDR2 YSYEKL. V shed 6 bases and J 4 bases; nucleotides not matched to a gene: 7.

The chain uses TRBV7-9 and TRBJ1-1; a possible D gene is TRBD1 (5 bases). The CDR3 is 15 amino acids. V was shortened by 5 bases and J by 0 bases, with 13 bases between the two germline ends. CDR1 and CDR2 (germline): SEHNR, FQNEAQ (reference sequence). CDR3 sequence (DNA): TGTGCCAGCAGCGCTAACGCAGGGATGAACACTGAAGCTTTCTTT. It yields the protein CASSANAGMNTEAFF.

This chain joins TRBV9 and TRBJ2-1, with 7 bases matching TRBD2. With V trimmed by 0 bases and J by 10 bases, 4 bases remained unmatched. Germline lookup yields CDR1 SGDLS and CDR2 YYNGEE. The CDR3 is 13 residues long. CDR3 loop: CASSVVASGEQFF. CDR3 bases: TGTGCCAGCAGCGTAGTGGCTAGCGGAGAGCAGTTCTTC.

The J gene is TRBJ2-4, the V gene TRBV15; D is possibly TRBD1 (6 bases). The CDR3 is 14 amino acids. Germline lookup yields CDR1 LNHNV and CDR2 YYDKDF (reference sequence). V was clipped by 5 bases and J by 7 bases, with 15 bases between them. Here the CDR3 DNA reads TGTGCCACCAGCTTTTACGGTGGACAGAACATTCAGTACTTC. As protein: CATSFYGGQNIQYF.